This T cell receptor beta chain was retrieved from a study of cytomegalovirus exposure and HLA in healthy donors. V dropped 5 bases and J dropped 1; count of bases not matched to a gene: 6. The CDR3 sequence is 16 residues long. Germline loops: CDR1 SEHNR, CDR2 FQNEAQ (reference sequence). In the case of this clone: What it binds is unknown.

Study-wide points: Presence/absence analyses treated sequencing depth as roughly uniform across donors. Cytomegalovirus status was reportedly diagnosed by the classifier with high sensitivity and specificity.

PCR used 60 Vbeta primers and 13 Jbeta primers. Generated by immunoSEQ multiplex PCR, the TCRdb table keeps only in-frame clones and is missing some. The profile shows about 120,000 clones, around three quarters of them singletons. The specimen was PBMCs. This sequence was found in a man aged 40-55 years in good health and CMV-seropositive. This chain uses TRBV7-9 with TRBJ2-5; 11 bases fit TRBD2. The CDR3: CASSQRLAGTQETQYF. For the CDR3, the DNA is TGTGCCAGCAGCCAACGACTAGCGGGGACCCAAGAGACCCAGTACTTC. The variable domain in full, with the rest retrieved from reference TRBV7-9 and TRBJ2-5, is DTGVSQNPRHKITKRGQNVTFRCDPISEHNRLYWYRQTLGQGPEFLTYFQNEAQLEKSRLLSDRFSAERPKGSFSTLEIQRTEQGDSAMYLCASSQRLAGTQETQYFGPGTRLLVL.